This T cell receptor beta chain was identified during a study of beta chain features in type 1 diabetes. General study points: Lower insertion and higher deletion counts appeared at VDJ junctions in type 1 diabetes patients. In every one of the four CD4+ subsets, TCRB CDR3s were moderately but significantly shorter in Type 1 diabetes patients. Reads derived from cDNA could over-represent cells showing high TCR expression.

Sequenced material consisted of expressed TCRB transcripts (all of the isolated RNA was reverse transcribed). Reads from naive, central memory and regulatory T cell samples averaged around 3.5 million. Data came from immunoSEQ multiplex PCR; TCRdb stores just in-frame clones and leaves some out. The table shows 93,000 or so clones, with approximately 30% occurring only once. Cell sorting via CD45RO/CCR7/CD25/CD127/CD95/CD27 was performed to obtain CD4+ naive, central memory, regulatory and stem cell-like memory cells. Concerning this clone itself: Its target is not known.

The V end was cut by 2 bases, the J end by 5 bases, with 10 bases between. The CDR3 has 13 residues. CDR1 MDHEN and CDR2 SYDVKM come from the germline V gene. Sequenced material: central memory CD4+ T cells from blood. The receptor was isolated from a young woman with type 1 diabetes. This sequence joins TRBV28 and TRBJ2-7; the D gene is possibly TRBD2 (5 bases). CDR3 nucleotide sequence: TGTGCCAGCAGTTTACCAGCGGAGAACGAGCAGTACTTC. Translation gives CASSLPAENEQYF.